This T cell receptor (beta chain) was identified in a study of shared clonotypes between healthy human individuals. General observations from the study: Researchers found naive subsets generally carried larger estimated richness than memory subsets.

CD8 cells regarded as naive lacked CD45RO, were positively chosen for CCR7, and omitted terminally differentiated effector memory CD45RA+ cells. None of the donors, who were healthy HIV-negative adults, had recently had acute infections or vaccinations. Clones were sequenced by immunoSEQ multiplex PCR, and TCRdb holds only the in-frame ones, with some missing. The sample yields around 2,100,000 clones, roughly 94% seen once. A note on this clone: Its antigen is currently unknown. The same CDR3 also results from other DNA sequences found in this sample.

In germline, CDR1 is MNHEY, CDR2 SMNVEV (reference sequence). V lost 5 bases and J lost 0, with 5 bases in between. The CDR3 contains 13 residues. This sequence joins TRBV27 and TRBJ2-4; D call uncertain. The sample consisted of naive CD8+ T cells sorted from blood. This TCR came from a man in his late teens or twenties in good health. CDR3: CASSPLAKNIQYF. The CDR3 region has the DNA TGTGCCAGCAGTCCGTTAGCCAAAAACATTCAGTACTTC.